At least ten counts were recorded for the clone carrying this TCR beta chain. This entry comes from a study of early T cells in non-severe SARS-CoV-2 infection. Study details: Sequencing was performed on bulk RNA from unsorted whole blood, leaving chains unpaired.

Individual cDNA molecules each received unique molecular identifiers attached to them. Using its own MiXCR run on the 5' RACE reads, TCRdb lists one record per CDR3 protein. The profile covers some 60,000 distinct CDR3 sequences, with about 8.9% appearing a single time and approximately 15% taken by the ten largest. The receptor was derived from an adult who was a healthcare worker with PCR-confirmed SARS-CoV-2 infection or an uninfected control (not recorded which). Source material: whole blood.

This chain's CDR3 is CASSYFGFWGYTEAFF. In DNA, the CDR3 is TGTGCCAGCAGTTATTTTGGTTTTTGGGGGTACACTGAAGCTTTCTTT. This chain connects TRBV6-5 to TRBJ1-1; tentative D call: TRBD1 (5 bases). The CDR3 sequence is 16 residues long. V lost 3 bases, J lost 3 bases, and 17 bases lay in between. Germline V gives CDR1 MNHEY, CDR2 SVGAGI.